The source of this TCR beta chain is a study of blood T cell repertoires in COVID-19. Across the study: Samples of COVID-19 (acute and convalescent) were obtained from the United States, Italy and Spain. The cDNA or gDNA used as material had been derived from T cells, B-cell-depleted T cells, or PBMCs.

Germline CDR1 is KGHSH and CDR2 is LQKENI. The J segment lost 2 bases and the V segment lost 5 bases, leaving 4 bases of the junction unmatched. This CDR3 is 14 amino acids long. Original methodology: Amplification of reference gene primers was used by the study to estimate nucleated cell counts. The assay was immunoSEQ multiplex PCR, and TCRdb's table has in-frame clones only and misses some. V, J and clone size were drawn from that table, and D and trimming were deduced from the DNA. This sample has 45,000 to 55,000 clones; 84% occur once, and the top ten carry 1.5% to 2%. The sample was peripheral blood. The receptor comes from a man aged 45-65 years with acute or convalescent COVID-19. J is TRBJ2-3 and V is TRBV18; TRBD1 agrees at 7 bases. Here the CDR3 reads CASSKDRDTDTQYF. In DNA form, the CDR3 reads TGTGCCAGCTCAAAAGACAGGGACACAGATACGCAGTATTTT.